This T cell receptor (beta chain) derives from a study of shared clonotypes between healthy human individuals. Naivety among CD8 cells was defined by CD45RO negativity and positive CCR7 selection, thereby excluding terminally differentiated effector memory CD45RA+ cells. Assay: immunoSEQ multiplex PCR; the TCRdb copy retains only in-frame clones and omits some. The sample lists just over 2,000,000 clones; about 95% were seen once. The V end was cut by 4 bases, the J end by 1 base, with 17 bases between. The CDR3 covers 16 residues. Germline V gives CDR1 SGHDT, CDR2 YYEEEE. The sequenced material came from naive CD8+ T cells sorted from blood. This sequence originates from a man between 18 and 35 years old in good health. The rearrangement links TRBV5-6 to TRBJ2-5, with a possible D match to TRBD1 (6 bases). The CDR3: CASSPKLTDSQETQYF. As DNA, the CDR3 is TGTGCCAGCAGCCCAAAGCTAACGGACAGCCAAGAGACCCAGTACTTC.